These T cell receptor beta chains were read from a single sample in a study of T cell responses to AZD1222 COVID-19 vaccine. Libraries were prepared by immunoSEQ multiplex PCR; TCRdb keeps only in-frame clonotypes and omits some of them. The table lists roughly 190,000 clones, approximately 91% of them singletons. The starting material was peripheral blood, obtained on day 0 of AZD1222 vaccination. These receptors all stem from an adult in good health. Each CDR3 is given with its conserved first and last residue. A D gene is named only where the DNA matches it firmly. For some rows the clone size is stated as once, few or many, or as a class when expanded; others skip it.

abundance: .; v_gene: TRBV27; j_gene: TRBJ2-7; d_gene: TRBD2; CDR3aa: CASSLSGPGWGGDEQYF; CDR3nt: TGTGCCAGCAGTTTATCGGGTCCAGGTTGGGGGGGAGACGAGCAGTACTTC
abundance: .; v_gene: TRBV28; j_gene: TRBJ2-7; d_gene: TRBD2; CDR3aa: CASRAGVYEQYF; CDR3nt: TGTGCCAGCAGGGCGGGGGTCTACGAGCAGTACTTC
abundance: few; v_gene: TRBV7-8; j_gene: TRBJ2-1; d_gene: .; CDR3aa: CASSGGIGGRYEQFF; CDR3nt: TGTGCCAGCAGCGGGGGTATTGGGGGGCGCTATGAGCAGTTCTTC
abundance: .; v_gene: TRBV19; j_gene: TRBJ1-2; d_gene: .; CDR3aa: CASSPGGGSYGYTF; CDR3nt: TGTGCCAGTAGTCCCGGCGGGGGCTCGTATGGCTACACCTTC
abundance: .; v_gene: TRBV13; j_gene: TRBJ1-6; d_gene: TRBD1; CDR3aa: CASSPGQASPLHF; CDR3nt: TGTGCCAGCAGCCCAGGACAGGCTTCACCCCTCCACTTT
abundance: once; v_gene: TRBV5-1; j_gene: TRBJ1-6; d_gene: .; CDR3aa: CASSLQEGDSPLHF; CDR3nt: TGCGCCAGCAGCTTGCAGGAGGGTGATTCACCCCTCCACTTT
abundance: .; v_gene: TRBV28; j_gene: TRBJ1-1; d_gene: TRBD1; CDR3aa: CASSLLTGANTEAFF; CDR3nt: TGTGCCAGCAGTTTATTGACAGGGGCGAACACTGAAGCTTTCTTT
abundance: .; v_gene: TRBV28; j_gene: TRBJ1-2; d_gene: TRBD1; CDR3aa: CASSLHQTGNYGYTF; CDR3nt: TGTGCCAGCAGTCTCCACCAGACAGGGAACTATGGCTACACCTTC
abundance: .; v_gene: TRBV20-1; j_gene: TRBJ2-3; d_gene: TRBD2; CDR3aa: CSASLAGDTDTQYF; CDR3nt: TGCAGTGCTAGTCTAGCGGGGGACACAGATACGCAGTATTTT
abundance: .; v_gene: TRBV7-8; j_gene: TRBJ2-5; d_gene: .; CDR3aa: CASSLEAHQETQYF; CDR3nt: TGTGCCAGCAGCCTAGAAGCCCACCAAGAGACCCAGTACTTC
abundance: .; v_gene: TRBV10-3; j_gene: TRBJ2-5; d_gene: TRBD1; CDR3aa: CAISEGPSDRGLQETQYF; CDR3nt: TGTGCCATCAGTGAAGGGCCCTCGGACAGGGGGCTTCAAGAGACCCAGTACTTC
abundance: .; v_gene: TRBV4-1; j_gene: TRBJ1-5; d_gene: .; CDR3aa: CASSQRRSDQPQHF; CDR3nt: TGCGCCAGCAGCCAGAGACGCTCTGATCAGCCCCAGCATTTT
abundance: .; v_gene: TRBV27; j_gene: TRBJ2-7; d_gene: TRBD1; CDR3aa: CASSLGQPYEQYF; CDR3nt: TGTGCCAGCAGTTTGGGACAGCCCTACGAGCAGTACTTC
abundance: .; v_gene: TRBV5-4; j_gene: TRBJ1-1; d_gene: .; CDR3aa: CASSPTDYTEAFF; CDR3nt: TGTGCCAGCAGCCCGACAGACTACACTGAAGCTTTCTTT
abundance: .; v_gene: TRBV2; j_gene: TRBJ2-2; d_gene: .; CDR3aa: CASRTSDSNTGELLF; CDR3nt: TGTGCCAGCAGGACTTCGGACAGTAACACCGGGGAGCTGCTTTTT
abundance: .; v_gene: TRBV6-2/TRBV6-3; j_gene: TRBJ1-2; d_gene: TRBD1; CDR3aa: CASSRTGGDYPYGYTF; CDR3nt: TGTGCCAGCAGTCGGACAGGGGGCGACTACCCTTATGGCTACACCTTC
abundance: .; v_gene: TRBV28; j_gene: TRBJ2-7; d_gene: .; CDR3aa: CASRSLREQYF; CDR3nt: TGTGCCAGCAGGAGTTTACGGGAGCAGTACTTC
abundance: .; v_gene: TRBV24-1; j_gene: TRBJ2-3; d_gene: TRBD1; CDR3aa: CATSDPGTGGADTQYF; CDR3nt: TGTGCCACCAGTGACCCGGGGACAGGGGGGGCAGATACGCAGTATTTT
abundance: .; v_gene: TRBV10-3; j_gene: TRBJ2-7; d_gene: TRBD1; CDR3aa: CAIRTGTGSSYEQYF; CDR3nt: TGTGCCATCAGAACCGGGACAGGGAGCTCCTACGAGCAGTACTTC
abundance: .; v_gene: TRBV5-8; j_gene: TRBJ2-5; d_gene: .; CDR3aa: CASSSRPQGRRETQYF; CDR3nt: TGTGCCAGCAGCTCTCGCCCCCAGGGGCGCCGTGAGACCCAGTACTTC
abundance: .; v_gene: TRBV2; j_gene: TRBJ2-1; d_gene: .; CDR3aa: CASSDRAPTYNEQFF; CDR3nt: TGTGCCAGCAGTGACAGGGCCCCAACATACAATGAGCAGTTCTTC
abundance: .; v_gene: TRBV28; j_gene: TRBJ2-7; d_gene: TRBD2; CDR3aa: CASSLAGTIHNEQYF; CDR3nt: TGTGCCAGCAGTCTAGCTGGGACTATTCATAACGAGCAGTACTTC
abundance: .; v_gene: TRBV4-1; j_gene: TRBJ2-6; d_gene: TRBD2; CDR3aa: CASSQVGLADSGANVLTF; CDR3nt: TGCGCCAGCAGCCAAGTTGGCCTAGCGGACTCTGGGGCCAACGTCCTGACTTTC
abundance: .; v_gene: TRBV6-2/TRBV6-3; j_gene: TRBJ2-7; d_gene: TRBD2; CDR3aa: CASSYGTRLTYEQYF; CDR3nt: TGTGCCAGCAGTTACGGGACTAGACTCACCTACGAGCAGTACTTC
abundance: .; v_gene: TRBV6-6; j_gene: TRBJ2-7; d_gene: .; CDR3aa: CASTSTGAYNEQYF; CDR3nt: TGTGCCAGCACCTCGACAGGTGCTTATAACGAGCAGTACTTC
abundance: .; v_gene: TRBV14; j_gene: TRBJ2-7; d_gene: .; CDR3aa: CASSPLNRYEQYF; CDR3nt: TGTGCCAGCAGCCCCTTAAATAGATACGAGCAGTACTTC
abundance: .; v_gene: TRBV18; j_gene: TRBJ2-7; d_gene: .; CDR3aa: CASSPPSQYTEQYF; CDR3nt: TGTGCCAGCTCACCACCTAGCCAGTATACGGAGCAGTACTTC
abundance: .; v_gene: TRBV9; j_gene: TRBJ1-5; d_gene: .; CDR3aa: CASSVGFGGDQPQHF; CDR3nt: TGTGCCAGCAGCGTAGGTTTCGGGGGCGATCAGCCCCAGCATTTT
abundance: .; v_gene: TRBV5-6; j_gene: TRBJ2-3; d_gene: TRBD2; CDR3aa: CASSFGLAGGPTTDTQYF; CDR3nt: TGTGCCAGCAGCTTCGGCCTAGCGGGAGGGCCGACCACAGATACGCAGTATTTT
abundance: .; v_gene: TRBV19; j_gene: TRBJ2-1; d_gene: .; CDR3aa: CASSILAGGLRTFGNEQFF; CDR3nt: TGTGCCAGTAGTATTTTGGCAGGGGGGCTCCGGACGTTTGGAAATGAGCAGTTCTTC
abundance: .; v_gene: TRBV29-1; j_gene: TRBJ1-3; d_gene: .; CDR3aa: CSVALDSGNTIYF; CDR3nt: TGCAGCGTTGCCCTAGACTCTGGAAACACCATATATTTT
abundance: once; v_gene: TRBV27; j_gene: TRBJ1-1; d_gene: TRBD1; CDR3aa: CASRTGGRTEAFF; CDR3nt: TGTGCCAGCAGGACAGGGGGGAGGACTGAAGCTTTCTTT
abundance: .; v_gene: TRBV6-5; j_gene: TRBJ2-1; d_gene: TRBD1; CDR3aa: CAGQGSYSYNEQFF; CDR3nt: TGTGCCGGACAGGGATCGTACTCCTACAATGAGCAGTTCTTC
abundance: .; v_gene: TRBV7-3; j_gene: TRBJ2-5; d_gene: .; CDR3aa: CASSLRGLETQYF; CDR3nt: TGTGCCAGCAGCTTGAGAGGTCTGGAGACCCAGTACTTC
abundance: .; v_gene: TRBV28; j_gene: TRBJ1-5; d_gene: TRBD1; CDR3aa: CASRETGGFSNQPQHF; CDR3nt: TGTGCCAGCAGAGAGACAGGGGGCTTTAGCAATCAGCCCCAGCATTTT
abundance: .; v_gene: TRBV7-7; j_gene: TRBJ2-2; d_gene: TRBD2; CDR3aa: CACGLAVNTGELFF; CDR3nt: TGTGCTTGCGGACTAGCGGTGAACACCGGGGAGCTGTTTTTT
abundance: .; v_gene: TRBV6-2/TRBV6-3; j_gene: TRBJ2-1; d_gene: .; CDR3aa: CASSYLAQNEQFF; CDR3nt: TGTGCCAGCAGTTACTTGGCCCAGAATGAGCAGTTCTTC
abundance: .; v_gene: TRBV10-1; j_gene: TRBJ1-3; d_gene: .; CDR3aa: CASSESPVPNSGNTIYF; CDR3nt: TGCGCCAGCAGTGAGTCTCCCGTACCAAACTCTGGAAACACCATATATTTT
abundance: few; v_gene: TRBV27; j_gene: TRBJ2-7; d_gene: .; CDR3aa: CASSLTTSYEQYF; CDR3nt: TGTGCCAGCAGTTTAACAACCTCCTACGAGCAGTACTTC
abundance: .; v_gene: TRBV13; j_gene: TRBJ2-1; d_gene: .; CDR3aa: CASSQPAGLWSYNEQFF; CDR3nt: TGTGCCAGCAGTCAACCCGCGGGCCTGTGGTCCTACAATGAGCAGTTCTTC
abundance: .; v_gene: TRBV7-9; j_gene: TRBJ1-4; d_gene: .; CDR3aa: CASTSTGQLGTNEKLFF; CDR3nt: TGTGCCAGCACCTCGACAGGTCAACTGGGGACTAATGAAAAACTGTTTTTT
abundance: .; v_gene: TRBV10-1; j_gene: TRBJ1-5; d_gene: .; CDR3aa: CASTRPGQSNQPQHF; CDR3nt: TGCGCCAGCACCCGTCCCGGGCAGAGCAATCAGCCCCAGCATTTT
abundance: once; v_gene: TRBV19; j_gene: TRBJ1-5; d_gene: .; CDR3aa: CASSTGHMDQPQHF; CDR3nt: TGTGCCAGTAGTACCGGACACATGGATCAGCCCCAGCATTTT
abundance: .; v_gene: TRBV7-9; j_gene: TRBJ2-2; d_gene: TRBD2; CDR3aa: CASTTGSGVSDGELFF; CDR3nt: TGTGCCAGCACCACGGGAAGCGGGGTTTCGGACGGGGAGCTGTTTTTT
abundance: .; v_gene: TRBV11-1; j_gene: TRBJ1-3; d_gene: TRBD1; CDR3aa: CASSATGGAGNTIYF; CDR3nt: TGTGCCAGCAGCGCAACAGGGGGCGCTGGAAACACCATATATTTT